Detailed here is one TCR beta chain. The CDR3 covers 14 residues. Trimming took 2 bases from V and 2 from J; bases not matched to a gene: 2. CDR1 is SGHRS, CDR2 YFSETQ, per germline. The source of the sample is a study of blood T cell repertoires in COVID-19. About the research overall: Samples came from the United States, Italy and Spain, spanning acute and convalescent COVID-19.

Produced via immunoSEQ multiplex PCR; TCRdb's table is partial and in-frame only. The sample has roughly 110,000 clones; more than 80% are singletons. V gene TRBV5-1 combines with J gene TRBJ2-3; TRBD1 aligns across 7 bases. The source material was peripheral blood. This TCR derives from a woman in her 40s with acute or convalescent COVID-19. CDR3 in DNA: TGCGCCAGCAGCTTCGGGACAGACACAGATACGCAGTATTTT. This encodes CASSFGTDTDTQYF.